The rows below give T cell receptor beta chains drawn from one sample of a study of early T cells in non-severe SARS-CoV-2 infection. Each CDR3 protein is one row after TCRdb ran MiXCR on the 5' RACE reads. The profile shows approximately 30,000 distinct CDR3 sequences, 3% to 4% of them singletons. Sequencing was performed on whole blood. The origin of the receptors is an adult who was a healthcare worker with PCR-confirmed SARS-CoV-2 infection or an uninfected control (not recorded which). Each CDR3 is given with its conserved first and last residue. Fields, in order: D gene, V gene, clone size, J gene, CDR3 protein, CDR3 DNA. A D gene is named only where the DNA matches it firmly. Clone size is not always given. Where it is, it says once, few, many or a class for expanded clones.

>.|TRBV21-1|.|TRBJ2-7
CASRKGAQSYEQYF
TGTGCCAGCAGAAAGGGAGCGCAATCCTACGAGCAGTACTTC
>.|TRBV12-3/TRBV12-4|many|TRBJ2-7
CASSLQGREQYF
TGTGCCAGCAGTTTACAAGGGCGCGAGCAGTACTTC
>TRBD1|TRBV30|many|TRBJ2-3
CAWSGPRGDTQYF
TGTGCCTGGAGTGGCCCCAGGGGGGATACGCAGTATTTT
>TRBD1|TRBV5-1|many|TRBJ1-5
CASSLDGQGGNQPQHF
TGCGCCAGCAGCTTGGATGGACAGGGAGGCAATCAGCCCCAGCATTTT
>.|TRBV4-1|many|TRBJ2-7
CASSPMETTIYEQYF
TGCGCCAGCAGCCCGATGGAAACGACAATCTACGAGCAGTACTTC
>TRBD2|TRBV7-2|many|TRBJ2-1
CASSLASGGRNEQFF
TGTGCCAGCAGCTTAGCTAGCGGGGGGCGGAATGAGCAGTTCTTC
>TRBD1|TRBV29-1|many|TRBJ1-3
CSGTGAGNTIYF
TGCAGCGGGACAGGGGCTGGAAACACCATATATTTT
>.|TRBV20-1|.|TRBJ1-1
CSAREGITEAFF
TGCAGTGCGCGAGAGGGGATAACTGAAGCTTTCTTT
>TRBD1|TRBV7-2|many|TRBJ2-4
CASSKGQGGKNIQYF
TGTGCCAGCAGCAAGGGACAGGGGGGCAAAAACATTCAGTACTTC
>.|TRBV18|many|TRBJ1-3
CASSPGSGNTIYF
TGTGCCAGCTCACCTGGCTCTGGAAACACCATATATTTT
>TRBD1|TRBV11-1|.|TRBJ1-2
CASSSGTGGAHYGYTF
TGTGCCAGCAGTTCCGGGACAGGGGGCGCGCACTATGGCTACACCTTC
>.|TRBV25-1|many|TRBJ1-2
CASSGGPGYGYTF
TGTGCCAGCAGTGGGGGACCGGGTTATGGCTACACCTTC
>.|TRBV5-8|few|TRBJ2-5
CASSNGDAGHETQYF
TGTGCCAGCAGCAACGGAGATGCGGGCCACGAGACCCAGTACTTC
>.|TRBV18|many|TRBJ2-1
CASSFGGSEQFF
TGTGCCAGCTCATTCGGGGGAAGTGAGCAGTTCTTC
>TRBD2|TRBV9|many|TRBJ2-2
CASMRTSGTGELFF
TGTGCCAGCATGCGGACTAGCGGGACCGGGGAGCTGTTTTTT
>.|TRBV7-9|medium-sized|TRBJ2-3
CAPESPQYF
TGTGCCCCCGAGTCCCCCCAGTATTTT
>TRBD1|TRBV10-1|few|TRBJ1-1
CASSGTLPGQGAGMNTEAFF
TGCGCCAGCAGTGGAACTCTACCGGGACAGGGGGCGGGAATGAACACTGAAGCTTTCTTT
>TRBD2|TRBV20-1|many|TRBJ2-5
CSARGLGAGGAPQETQYF
TGCAGTGCTAGAGGCTTAGGGGCGGGAGGAGCTCCTCAAGAGACCCAGTACTTC
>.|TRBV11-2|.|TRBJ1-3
CASTLGSQPGNTIYF
TGTGCCAGCACCTTAGGGAGTCAACCTGGAAACACCATATATTTT
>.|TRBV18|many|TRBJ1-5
CASSWQGNQPQHF
TGTGCCAGCTCATGGCAGGGCAATCAGCCCCAGCATTTT
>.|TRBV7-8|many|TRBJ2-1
CASRSGRLGGEQFF
TGTGCCAGCAGGTCGGGACGCTTGGGTGGTGAGCAGTTCTTC
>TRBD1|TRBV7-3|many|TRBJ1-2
CASSSIGTGSSYGYTF
TGTGCCAGCAGCAGTATCGGGACAGGGTCCAGCTATGGCTACACCTTC
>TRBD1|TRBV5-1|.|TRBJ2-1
CASSLGRGQQSYNEQFF
TGCGCCAGCAGCTTGGGCAGGGGGCAACAGTCCTACAATGAGCAGTTCTTC
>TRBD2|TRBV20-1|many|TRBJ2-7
CSARTSGAYEQYF
TGCAGTGCAAGGACTAGCGGGGCGTACGAGCAGTACTTC
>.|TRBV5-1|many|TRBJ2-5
CASSLTVPSETQYF
TGCGCCAGCAGCCTGACAGTCCCCAGCGAGACCCAGTACTTC
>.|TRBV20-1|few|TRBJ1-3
CSATGNSGNTIYF
TGCAGTGCTACCGGGAACTCTGGAAACACCATATATTTT
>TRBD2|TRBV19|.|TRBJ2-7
CASSMISGGYEQYF
TGTGCCAGTAGTATGATCTCGGGGGGATACGAGCAGTACTTC
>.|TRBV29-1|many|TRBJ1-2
CSVPFVQGYGYTF
TGCAGCGTTCCATTCGTACAGGGTTATGGCTACACCTTC
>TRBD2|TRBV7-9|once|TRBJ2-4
CASSPGLALLAKNIQYF
TGTGCCAGCAGCCCGGGACTAGCGCTACTAGCCAAAAACATTCAGTACTTC
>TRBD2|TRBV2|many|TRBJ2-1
CASSSGLAGHSYNEQFF
TGTGCCAGCAGTTCAGGACTAGCGGGGCACTCCTACAATGAGCAGTTCTTC
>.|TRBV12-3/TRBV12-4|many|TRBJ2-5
CASSNSPNLQETQYF
TGTGCCAGCAGCAACTCACCTAACTTACAAGAGACCCAGTACTTC
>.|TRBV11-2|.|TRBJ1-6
CASFRGVGSYNSPLHF
TGTGCCAGCTTCAGGGGAGTCGGTTCCTATAATTCACCCCTCCACTTT
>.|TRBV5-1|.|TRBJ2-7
CASSSTSGYEQYF
TGCGCCAGCAGCTCTACGTCGGGGTACGAGCAGTACTTC
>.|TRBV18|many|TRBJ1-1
CASSLVTGAMNTEAFF
TGTGCCAGCTCATTAGTTACAGGAGCAATGAACACTGAAGCTTTCTTT
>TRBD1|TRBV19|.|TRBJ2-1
CASSRVADRPLVF
TGTGCCAGTAGTAGGGTCGCGGACAGGCCGCTGGTCTTC
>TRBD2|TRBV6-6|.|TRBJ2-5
CASKAGQETQYF
TGTGCCAGCAAAGCGGGACAAGAGACCCAGTACTTC
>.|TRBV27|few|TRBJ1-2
CASSFAKNYGYTF
TGTGCCAGCAGTTTTGCAAAGAACTATGGCTACACCTTC
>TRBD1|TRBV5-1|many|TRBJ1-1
CASRSDRANTEAFF
TGCGCCAGCAGATCAGACAGGGCGAACACTGAAGCTTTCTTT
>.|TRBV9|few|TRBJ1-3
CASSVGGSGASGNTIYF
TGTGCCAGCAGCGTAGGGGGCAGCGGGGCCTCTGGAAACACCATATATTTT
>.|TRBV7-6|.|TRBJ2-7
CASSFSPGTEVEQYF
TGTGCCAGCAGCTTCAGTCCCGGAACCGAAGTCGAGCAGTACTTC
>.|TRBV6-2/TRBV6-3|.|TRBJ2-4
CASTPSAGAKNIQYF
TGTGCCAGCACCCCCTCAGCTGGGGCCAAAAACATTCAGTACTTC
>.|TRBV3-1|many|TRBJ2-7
CASSQASRGYEQYF
TGTGCCAGCAGCCAAGCCTCCCGGGGCTACGAGCAGTACTTC
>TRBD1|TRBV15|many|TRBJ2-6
CATSNTGTGLSGANVLTF
TGTGCCACCAGCAATACCGGGACAGGACTCTCTGGGGCCAACGTCCTGACTTTC
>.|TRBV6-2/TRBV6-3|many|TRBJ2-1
CASSRGFSYNEQFF
TGTGCCAGCAGTAGGGGATTCTCCTACAATGAGCAGTTCTTC
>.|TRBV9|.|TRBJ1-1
CASSPVHPEAFF
TGTGCCAGCAGCCCCGTTCACCCTGAAGCTTTCTTT
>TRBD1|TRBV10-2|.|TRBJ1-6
CASSERGTGDSSSYNSPLHF
TGCGCCAGCAGTGAGCGAGGGACAGGGGACTCGAGCTCCTATAATTCACCCCTCCACTTT
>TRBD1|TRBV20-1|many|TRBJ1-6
CSAAQGAVGSPLHF
TGCAGTGCTGCACAGGGGGCCGTGGGTTCACCCCTCCACTTT
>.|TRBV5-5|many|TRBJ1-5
CASSSLEQRNQPQHF
TGTGCCAGCAGCTCCTTGGAACAGCGCAATCAGCCCCAGCATTTT
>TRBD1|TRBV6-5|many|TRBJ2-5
CASSSRQGWGETQYF
TGTGCCAGCAGTTCCCGACAGGGGTGGGGAGAGACCCAGTACTTC